The clone carrying this TCR beta chain was detected ten times or more. Its antigen remains unidentified. Trimming cost V 6 bases and J 2 bases, with 14 bases left between them. From germline, CDR1 is DFQATT and CDR2 SNEGSKA (reference sequence). This CDR3 contains 13 residues. From about 400 ng of RNA, a library with molecular barcoded alpha/delta and beta/gamma adaptors was made. MiXCR, run by TCRdb on the reads, gives a single entry per CDR3 protein. The sample has roughly 56,000 distinct CDR3 sequences; approximately 19% are singletons. Every patient had bone marrow sampled while the disease was active. This sample was included in a study of read filtering for tumor transcriptome and immune sequencing. Looking at the study overall: R-ISS stage counts were eight or nine for I, about 15 for II, about seven for III. IR-seq gave about 3.5 to 10.27 million TCR reads per sample; RNA-seq gave roughly 80 to 1273. Study-wide results and caveats: In IR-seq, single-read clonotypes were roughly 80% of clonotypes but around 3.2% of reads.

Specimen: a population of CD138-negative cells sorted from bone marrow. V is TRBV20-1 and J is TRBJ2-7, with D perhaps TRBD1 (6 bases). The source of this sequence is a donor at least 40 years old with multiple myeloma. The CDR3 bases are TGCAGTGCCGAGGGGGTCGGGACCTACGAGCAGTACTTC. Its protein is CSAEGVGTYEQYF.